The 29 T cell receptor beta chains below were found in one sample sequenced in a study of glioma-infiltrating T cells. Amplification of TCR alpha and beta CDR3 regions from RNA used iRepertoire nested multiplex PCR. One entry per CDR3 protein, called by TCRdb with MiXCR from the multiplex PCR reads. The data contain 150,000 to 200,000 distinct CDR3 sequences, over 40% of them singletons. Sequencing was performed on glioma tissue, nonneoplastic brain tissue, or PBMCs (not recorded which). The receptors come from a human donor with low-grade glioma or glioblastoma, undergoing nonglioma brain surgery, or in good health (not recorded which).

The DNA for the CDR3 is TGCAGTGCTATAGATTCCAGCGGGAGGGCCGCCGGGGAGCTGTTTTTT. This gives the protein CSAIDSSGRAAGELFF. The V and J genes are TRBV20-1 and TRBJ2-2; 10 bases are a match to TRBD2. The CDR3 extends over 16 amino acids. V dropped 4 bases and J dropped 6; count of bases not matched to a gene: 11. Germline-derived CDR1 and CDR2 are DFQATT and SNEGSKA (reference sequence).

Concerning this clonotype itself: The junction differs from germline at one of its ends, possibly a read error. The rearrangement links TRBV20-1 to TRBJ2-3; D is undetermined. The CDR3 runs to 12 residues. CDR1 DFQATT and CDR2 SNEGSKA come from the germline V gene (reference sequence). In nucleotides, the CDR3 is TGCACTGCTAGTTGGAGCACATATACGCAGTATTTT. Its translation: CTASWSTYTQYF.

This clonotype was counted once. J is TRBJ2-7 and V is TRBV7-6; 8 bases agree with TRBD1. There are 14 residues in the CDR3. V gave up 5 bases and J gave up 5 bases; unmatched junction bases: 8. CDR1 is SGHVS, CDR2 FNYEAQ, per germline. As DNA, the CDR3 is TGTGCCAGCAGCCCAGGACAGGGAAACAACGAGCAGTACTTC. Translation: CASSPGQGNNEQYF.

This clonotype was observed many times. The rearrangement joins TRBV3-1 to TRBJ1-5; no firm D call. Between the trimmed V and J ends, which lost 0 bases and 0 bases, there was a span of 6 bases. CDR3 length equals 15 residues. Per the germline V gene, CDR1 is LGHDT and CDR2 is YNNKEL (reference sequence). This CDR3 is CASSQDRTSNQPQHF. The CDR3 DNA reads TGTGCCAGCAGCCAAGATCGCACTAGCAATCAGCCCCAGCATTTT.

The chain carries TRBV6-1 and TRBJ1-1; 10 nucleotides align to TRBD1. J gave up 1 base and V 8 bases, and 7 bases lay outside the gene matches. The CDR3 spans 15 residues. Germline-derived CDR1 and CDR2 are MNHNS and SASEGT. The DNA of the CDR3 is TGTGCCAGCGACAGGGGGCTGGTTAGGAACACTGAAGCTTTCTTT. Protein product: CASDRGLVRNTEAFF.

This clonotype was found a few times. The genes are TRBV5-5 and TRBJ2-1; 14 positions agree with TRBD2. Trimming cost V 2 bases and J 9 bases; bases outside gene matches: 7. This CDR3 is 16 amino acids long. Germline V gene lookup returns CDR1 SGHKS and CDR2 YYEKEE (reference sequence). The CDR3 DNA follows: TGTGCCAGCAGCTTCCACGGACTAGCGGGAGGCGGTGAGCAGTTCTTC. This encodes CASSFHGLAGGGEQFF.

V usage is TRBV19 and J usage is TRBJ2-7; D possibly corresponds to TRBD1 (5 bases). The CDR3 extends over 14 amino acids. V dropped 6 bases and J dropped 0 bases, with 12 bases sitting between them. Germline CDR1 LNHDA, CDR2 SQIVND (reference sequence). The CDR3 protein is CASSPPGISYEQYF. Written as DNA, the CDR3 is TGTGCCAGTAGCCCTCCAGGGATCTCCTACGAGCAGTACTTC. The full variable domain, its missing parts supplied by reference TRBV19 and TRBJ2-7, is DGGITQSPKYLFRKEGQNVTLSCEQNLNHDAMYWYRQDPGQGLRLIYYSQIVNDFQKGDIAEGYSVSREKKESFPLTVTSAQKNPTAFYLCASSPPGISYEQYFGPGTRLTVT.

With regard to this clonotype: A much larger clone differs from this one at a single base, so this may be a read error. The chain links TRBV18 to TRBJ1-2; D gene unclear. Germline V lookup: CDR1 KGHSH, CDR2 LQKENI. CDR3 size: 15 residues. Here the CDR3 reads CSSSKDARSNYGYTF. For the CDR3, the DNA is TGTTCCAGCTCAAAGGACGCCAGAAGCAACTATGGCTACACCTTC.

As regards this clonotype: Since the CDR3 does not end with the conserved phenylalanine or tryptophan, this likely comes from a read error. This rearrangement joins TRBV29-1 to TRBJ1-2, with TRBD1 identical over 8 bases. Germline CDR1 and CDR2: SQVTM and ANQGSEA. The CDR3 is 13 residues long. V lost 0 bases and J lost 6; bases outside the gene matches: 3. CDR3 residues: CSVEDGQGHGYTL. As DNA, the CDR3 is TGCAGCGTTGAAGACGGACAGGGCCATGGCTACACCTTA.

V and J are TRBV3-1 and TRBJ1-2; D uncertain. The CDR3 length is 16 residues. Germline CDR1 reads LGHDT; CDR2 reads YNNKEL (reference sequence). The ends were cut back, 1 base at V and 2 bases at J, with 14 bases in the middle. The CDR3 DNA sequence: TGTGCCAGCAGCCAAGGACCCGGTCAGGCGAACTATGGCTACACCTTC. Protein product: CASSQGPGQANYGYTF.

J is TRBJ2-7 and V is TRBV12-3 or TRBV12-4; D is possibly TRBD2 (5 bases). V was pared by 6 bases and J by 6 bases, with 18 bases between. CDR3 length equals 14 residues. DNA for the CDR3: TGTGCCAGCAGATCCCGTGAGGGCGGCGTCGAGCAGTACTTC. It yields the protein CASRSREGGVEQYF.

Comments on this clonotype: Just one base apart from a much larger clone, this may be a read error. The chain couples TRBV7-2 to TRBJ2-4, with TRBD2 matching 7 bases. CDR3 length: 13 amino acids. Germline assignment: CDR1 SGHTA and CDR2 FQGNSA. Trimming took 7 bases from V and 7 from J; bases not matched to a gene: 7. The CDR3 loop reads CASIPSTSNIQYF. The CDR3 DNA sequence: TGTGCCAGCATCCCCTCGACTAGCAACATTCAGTACTTC. Combining the CDR3 with reference TRBV7-2 and TRBJ2-4 gives the whole variable domain GAGVSQSPSNKVTEKGKDVELRCDPISGHTALYWYRQSLGQGLEFLIYFQGNSAPDKSGLPSDRFSAERTGGSVSTLTIQRTQQEDSAVYLCASIPSTSNIQYFGAGTRLSVL.

This clonotype was counted many times. This chain links TRBV6-1 with TRBJ1-1; possible D gene TRBD1, 5 bases. V was shortened by 6 bases and J by 1 base, with 18 bases between the two germline ends. Germline V gene lookup returns CDR1 MNHNS and CDR2 SASEGT. This CDR3 spans 16 amino acids. The CDR3 sequence is CASSVGRGSTNTEAFF. The CDR3 region has the DNA TGTGCCAGCAGCGTCGGTCGGGGCAGTACGAACACTGAAGCTTTCTTT.

This clonotype showed up many times. CDR3 region: CAIRSGTGLYEQYF. CDR3 nucleotide sequence: TGTGCCATCCGTTCCGGGACAGGGTTATACGAGCAGTACTTC. V gene TRBV10-3 combines with J gene TRBJ2-7, with 9 bases that match TRBD1. The V gene end was trimmed by 8 bases and the J gene end by 4 bases; junction bases not matched to a gene: 9. CDR1 and CDR2 (germline): ENHRY, SYGVKD. The CDR3 is 14 amino acids.

The chain couples TRBV6-1 to TRBJ2-1; 7 bases match TRBD2. This CDR3 is built from 19 residues. CDR1 and CDR2 (germline): MNHNS, SASEGT. V gave up 3 bases and J gave up 3 bases; unmatched junction bases: 17. In DNA form, the CDR3 reads TGTGCCAGCAGTGAGGCGTTGAGCAGAGCGGGAAACTTCTACAATGAGCAGTTCTTC. Translated: CASSEALSRAGNFYNEQFF.

The chain couples TRBV29-1 to TRBJ2-3, with a possible D match to TRBD2 (6 bases). From germline, CDR1 is SQVTM and CDR2 ANQGSEA. This CDR3 has 14 residues. Trimming took off 2 bases at V and 4 bases at J, with 13 bases between the two ends. This chain's CDR3 is CSVELAARADTQYF. CDR3 bases: TGCAGCGTTGAATTAGCGGCGCGGGCAGATACGCAGTATTTT.

In regard to this clonotype: A much larger clone differs by one base, so this may be a read error. V gene TRBV20-1 combines with J gene TRBJ1-2; no firm D call. The CDR3 extends over 14 amino acids. Germline CDR1 is DFQATT and CDR2 is SNEGSKA (reference sequence). The CDR3 DNA follows: TGCAGTGCTAGAGGTGCCTCATTTCTCTATGGCTACATCTTC. Translation: CSARGASFLYGYIF.

The gene calls are TRBV28 and TRBJ2-1; possibly TRBD2 for D (5 bases). V was cut by 2 bases and J by 3 bases, with 8 bases left in between. The germline V gene has CDR1 MDHEN and CDR2 SYDVKM. The CDR3 covers 14 residues. The CDR3 reads CASSLQEGYNEQFF. The DNA for the CDR3 is TGTGCCAGCAGTTTACAAGAGGGCTACAATGAGCAGTTCTTC.

As for this clonotype: A read error is possible here, since a much larger clone lies one base away. The CDR3 sequence is CASTVGTAMEAFF. The CDR3 DNA sequence: TGTGCCAGTACCGTAGGGACAGCAATGGAAGCTTTCTTT. The chain uses TRBV19 and TRBJ1-1, with 7 bases matching TRBD1. The CDR3 is 13 amino acids. Germline CDR1 LNHDA, CDR2 SQIVND (reference sequence). Trimming removed 7 bases from V and 8 bases from J; junction bases left unmatched: 10.

Concerning this clonotype: A much larger clone differs from this one at a single base, so this may be a read error. The chain employs TRBV3-1 and TRBJ2-5; the D is unclear. CDR1 and CDR2 (germline): LGHDT, YNNKEL (reference sequence). The CDR3 length is 14 residues. The CDR3 DNA sequence: TGTGCCAGCAGCCGAGATGCAGCTCAAGAGACCGAGTACTTC. Protein: CASSRDAAQETEYF.

The chain uses TRBV29-1 and TRBJ1-5, with a tentative D call TRBD1 (5 bases). V was trimmed by 4 bases and J by 3 bases, leaving 13 bases between them. The CDR3 loop spans 14 amino acids. Per the germline V gene, CDR1 is SQVTM and CDR2 is ANQGSEA. The CDR3 reads CSVGSGVPNQPQHF. Here the CDR3 DNA reads TGCAGCGTTGGGTCGGGGGTTCCCAATCAGCCCCAGCATTTT.

About this clonotype itself: A clone one base away is much larger, so this may be a read error. The genes are TRBV19 and TRBJ1-2, with D perhaps TRBD1 (6 bases). V was clipped by 4 bases and J by 5 bases, with 11 bases between them. The CDR3 runs 13 residues. Germline CDR1 LNHDA, CDR2 SQIVND (reference sequence). For the CDR3, the DNA is TGTGCCAGTAGTAAGACGGGGGCTTATGGCTACACCTTC. The encoded protein is CASSKTGAYGYTF.

Many counts were recorded for this clonotype. The V and J genes are TRBV28 and TRBJ1-1; D not certain. The V and J ends lost 6 bases and 2 bases respectively, with 13 bases between them. Per germline, CDR1 MDHEN and CDR2 SYDVKM. The CDR3 loop spans 14 amino acids. The CDR3 DNA reads TGTGCCAGCAGCGCTGCCCCACCAAACACTGAAGCTTTCTTT. Protein product: CASSAAPPNTEAFF. Looking up the rest from reference TRBV28 and TRBJ1-1 gives the full variable domain: DVKVTQSSRYLVKRTGEKVFLECVQDMDHENMFWYRQDPGLGLRLIYFSYDVKMKEKGDIPEGYSVSREKKERFSLILESASTNQTSMYLCASSAAPPNTEAFFGQGTRLTVV.

This clonotype has ten or more counts. The gene calls are TRBV20-1 and TRBJ2-5; possible D gene TRBD2, 6 bases. From germline, CDR1 is DFQATT and CDR2 SNEGSKA (reference sequence). The CDR3 runs to 13 residues. CDR3 sequence: CSTTRSQPETQYF. CDR3 nucleotide sequence: TGCAGCACGACTAGGTCCCAGCCGGAGACCCAGTACTTC.

This clonotype was counted a few times. This sequence joins TRBV7-6 and TRBJ2-2, with 13 bases lining up with TRBD2. Germline assignment: CDR1 SGHVS and CDR2 FNYEAQ. The CDR3 length is 16 residues. Trimming at V came to 5 bases and at J to 6 bases, leaving 6 bases not matched to a gene. The CDR3 DNA sequence: TGTGCCAGCAGCCTAAGACTAGCGGGAGGTGCCGGGGAGCTGTTTTTT. Protein sequence: CASSLRLAGGAGELFF.

This clonotype has only one observation. This chain uses TRBV7-2 with TRBJ2-2; D is unclear. From germline, CDR1 is SGHTA and CDR2 FQGNSA. The CDR3 has 14 amino acids. V lost 5 bases and J lost 0, with 7 bases in between. This CDR3 is CASSLNANTGELFF. For the CDR3, the DNA is TGTGCCAGCAGCCTTAACGCGAACACCGGGGAGCTGTTTTTT.

There are many counts of this clonotype. The chain recombines TRBV28 with TRBJ2-7; D may be TRBD2 (6 bases). Trimming took 1 base from V and 0 from J, leaving 22 bases between them. CDR3 length: 19 residues. CDR1 and CDR2 (germline): MDHEN, SYDVKM. Here the CDR3 reads CASSLLLGLAKKSSYEQYF. CDR3 DNA sequence: TGTGCCAGCAGTTTATTGCTTGGGCTAGCGAAGAAGAGCTCCTACGAGCAGTACTTC.

Points on this clonotype: This sequence may be a read error, since a much larger clone differs from it by one base. The V call is TRBV28, the J call TRBJ2-5; 13 bases agree with TRBD2. CDR1 is MDHEN, CDR2 SYDVKM, per germline. Trimming removed 2 bases from V and 11 bases from J; junction bases left unmatched: 8. The CDR3 has 15 amino acids. CDR3 nucleotides: TGTGCCAGCAGTTTACCCCGGACTAGCGGGGGAGAGCAGTACTTC. Protein product: CASSLPRTSGGEQYF.

Remarks on this clonotype: Given the absence of the conserved phenylalanine or tryptophan at the CDR3 end, a read error is likely. V usage is TRBV20-1 and J usage is TRBJ2-5, with 9 bases fitting TRBD2. The J call may be wrong; the DNA end is better matched by TRBJ2-7. In germline, CDR1 is DFQATT, CDR2 SNEGSKA (reference sequence). CDR3 length: 17 amino acids. CDR3 DNA: TGCAGTGCTAGCCACCTAAAGTTGTTAGCGGGAGTATACGAGCAGTACCTA. It specifies CSASHLKLLAGVYEQYL.